This entry is about one TCR beta chain. Its specificity is not known. This specimen comes from a study of cytomegalovirus exposure and HLA in healthy donors. The PCR employed 60 Vbeta primers together with 13 Jbeta primers. Profiling relied on immunoSEQ multiplex PCR, and the TCRdb table lists in-frame clones only, not all of them. The sample has more than 140,000 clones, approximately 79% seen once. Study conclusions and caveats: Near-uniform donor sequencing depth was presumed by presence/absence analyses.

CDR1 is SGHVS, CDR2 FNYEAQ, per germline. The junction had 12 bases not matched to a gene; V was cut back by 4 bases and J by 1 base. The CDR3 consists of 18 residues. The receptor was isolated from a male donor in good health and CMV-seronegative. Sequenced input: PBMCs. The rearrangement links TRBV7-6 to TRBJ2-7, with 11 bases aligning to TRBD2. The CDR3 here is CASSSELAGAATSYEQYF. Written as DNA, the CDR3 is TGTGCCAGCAGCTCGGAACTAGCGGGGGCCGCTACGTCCTACGAGCAGTACTTC.